The sample holds a few counts of the clone carrying this T cell receptor beta chain. Its cognate antigen is unknown. An end of the junction differs from the germline gene, which may be a read error. This specimen belongs to a study of response to subunit inactivated influenza vaccine. Whole-study findings and limits: That few new T cells are recruited by each seasonal influenza vaccination was the authors' suggestion.

TCRdb processed the RT-PCR reads anew with MiXCR; each CDR3 protein has one entry. The data show 600,000 to 850,000 distinct CDR3 sequences, 13% to 15% seen once. The CDR3 sequence is 13 residues long. Germline loops: CDR1 SEHNR, CDR2 FQNEAQ (reference sequence). Specimen: PBMCs from blood, collected less than 15 days before vaccination. The sequence was collected from a man in his fifties or sixties who received an inactivated influenza vaccine. This sequence joins TRBV7-9 and TRBJ1-2, with 7 bases identical to TRBD1. The CDR3 DNA sequence: TGTGCCAGCAGCTTAGGGACAGGCTATCGCTACACCTTC. Amino acids: CASSLGTGYRYTF. Full variable domain (rest looked up from reference TRBV7-9 and TRBJ1-2): DTGVSQNPRHKITKRGQNVTFRCDPISEHNRLYWYRQTLGQGPEFLTYFQNEAQLEKSRLLSDRFSAERPKGSFSTLEIQRTEQGDSAMYLCASSLGTGYRYTFGSGTRLTVV.